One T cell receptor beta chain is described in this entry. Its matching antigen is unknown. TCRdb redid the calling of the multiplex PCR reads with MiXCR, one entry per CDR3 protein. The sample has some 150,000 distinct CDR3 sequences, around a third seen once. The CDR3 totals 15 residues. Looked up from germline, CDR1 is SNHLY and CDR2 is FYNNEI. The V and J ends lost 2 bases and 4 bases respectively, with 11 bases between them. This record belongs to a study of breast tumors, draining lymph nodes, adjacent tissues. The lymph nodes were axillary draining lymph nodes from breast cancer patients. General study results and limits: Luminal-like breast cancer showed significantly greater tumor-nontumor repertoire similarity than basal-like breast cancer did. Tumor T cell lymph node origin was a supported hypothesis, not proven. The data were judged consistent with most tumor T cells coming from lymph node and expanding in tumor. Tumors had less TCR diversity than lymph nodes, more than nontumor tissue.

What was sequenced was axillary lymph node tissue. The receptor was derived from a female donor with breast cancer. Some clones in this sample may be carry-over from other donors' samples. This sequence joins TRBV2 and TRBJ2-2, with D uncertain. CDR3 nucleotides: TGTGCCAGCAGTGAACTCGGGCCTAGCACCGGGGAGCTGTTTTTT. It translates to CASSELGPSTGELFF.